The 24 T cell receptor beta chains below were found in one sample sequenced in a study of blood T cell repertoires in COVID-19. The assay was immunoSEQ multiplex PCR, and TCRdb's table has in-frame clones only and misses some. Of approximately 530,000 clones in the sample, roughly 89% were seen once. The sequencing input was peripheral blood. These receptors originate from a woman between 50 and 59 years old with COVID-19, enrolled during active disease.

The rearrangement uses TRBV19 and TRBJ2-7; 9 positions agree with TRBD1. The trim removed 6 bases at V and 2 bases at J, leaving 5 bases unmatched. CDR3 size: 14 residues. Germline values: CDR1 LNHDA, CDR2 SQIVND (reference sequence). This CDR3 is CASRRQGDTYEQYF. CDR3 nucleotide sequence: TGTGCCAGTAGGAGACAGGGGGATACCTACGAGCAGTACTTC.

A few counts support this clone. Additional DNA sequences in this sample encode the identical CDR3. J is TRBJ2-2 and V is TRBV29-1, with 9 bases lining up with TRBD1. Unmatched junction bases numbered 1, after V lost 5 bases and J lost 6 bases. CDR1 is SQVTM and CDR2 is ANQGSEA in the germline V gene. This CDR3 spans 12 amino acids. CDR3 DNA sequence: TGCAGCGTTCGGACAGGGGCCGGGGAGCTGTTTTTT. Its protein product is CSVRTGAGELFF.

This chain joins TRBV7-2 and TRBJ2-2; TRBD1 is a possible D gene (6 bases). Trimming took 2 bases from V and 2 from J, leaving 9 bases between them. The CDR3 consists of 15 residues. Germline CDR1 is SGHTA and CDR2 is FQGNSA. CDR3 residues: CASSLNRENTGELFF. The CDR3 region has the DNA TGTGCCAGCAGCTTAAACAGGGAAAACACCGGGGAGCTGTTTTTT.

V gene TRBV6-4 combines with J gene TRBJ2-6; maybe TRBD2 (6 bases). CDR3 length: 17 amino acids. Germline loops: CDR1 MRHNA, CDR2 SNTAGT. V shed 5 bases and J shed 4 bases, with 18 bases lying between them. CDR3 amino acids: CASSLGLLPSGANVLTF. The CDR3 region has the DNA TGTGCCAGCAGTTTGGGACTGCTTCCGTCCGGGGCCAACGTCCTGACTTTC.

This clone has a single count. This specimen includes other DNA sequences encoding the same CDR3. V and J are TRBV2 and TRBJ1-1; no firm D call. There are 13 residues in the CDR3. V lost 8 bases and J 1 base, leaving 11 bases between the germline ends. Germline-derived CDR1 and CDR2 are SNHLY and FYNNEI. CDR3 DNA sequence: TGTGCCAGCGGGCAAGGGAGGAACACTGAAGCTTTCTTT. Residues: CASGQGRNTEAFF.

The rearrangement joins TRBV27 to TRBJ2-3; 7 positions agree with TRBD1. CDR1 is MNHEY, CDR2 SMNVEV, per germline (reference sequence). Germline trimming cut 8 bases from V and 11 bases from J; bases unmatched to any gene: 7. This CDR3 is 11 amino acids long. CDR3 nucleotides: TGTGCCAGCTTCGACAGGGAGAGGCAGTATTTT. The encoded protein is CASFDRERQYF.

The chain uses TRBV9 and TRBJ1-6; no definite D call. Germline assignment: CDR1 SGDLS and CDR2 YYNGEE. Deletions cut 2 bases from V and 1 base from J, with 10 bases between. There are 16 residues in the CDR3. CDR3: CASSVDSGSYNSPLHF. CDR3 nucleotide sequence: TGTGCCAGCAGCGTCGACTCGGGGTCCTATAATTCACCCCTCCACTTT.

V gene TRBV7-2 combines with J gene TRBJ1-1; 7 bases are a match to TRBD1. The CDR3 runs 15 residues. The V gene's germline CDR1 is SGHTA and CDR2 FQGNSA. V dropped 6 bases and J dropped 0; count of bases not matched to a gene: 7. The CDR3: CASRPNRGLNTEAFF. For the CDR3, the DNA is TGTGCCAGCAGACCCAACAGGGGACTGAACACTGAAGCTTTCTTT. Full variable domain (remainder filled in from reference TRBV7-2 and TRBJ1-1): GAGVSQSPSNKVTEKGKDVELRCDPISGHTALYWYRQSLGQGLEFLIYFQGNSAPDKSGLPSDRFSAERTGGSVSTLTIQRTQQEDSAVYLCASRPNRGLNTEAFFGQGTRLTVV.

The chain uses TRBV18 and TRBJ1-4; D is unresolved. With 2 bases removed from V and 4 bases from J, the gap between germline ends came to 11 bases. This CDR3 has 15 residues. Germline lookup yields CDR1 KGHSH and CDR2 LQKENI. The CDR3 DNA reads as TGTGCCAGCTCACCAGAGGTCAGCTATAATGAAAAACTGTTTTTT. It is translated as CASSPEVSYNEKLFF.

The gene calls are TRBV19 and TRBJ1-1, with a tentative D call TRBD1 (5 bases). V lost 6 bases and J lost 3, with 11 bases in between. Germline V gene sequence: CDR1 LNHDA, CDR2 SQIVND (reference sequence). This CDR3 comprises 13 residues. The CDR3 reads CASRLWGDTEAFF. For the CDR3, the DNA is TGTGCCAGTAGACTGTGGGGCGACACTGAAGCTTTCTTT.

The chain recombines TRBV5-1 with TRBJ2-1; possibly TRBD1 for D (6 bases). Germline V lookup: CDR1 SGHRS, CDR2 YFSETQ. The V end lost 1 base, the J end lost 6 bases, and 14 bases lay between the germline ends. The CDR3 is 15 amino acids. The DNA for the CDR3 is TGCGCCAGCAGCTTGCGCAGGGGCGGAGGCAATGAGCAGTTCTTC. Translating it yields CASSLRRGGGNEQFF.

The chain has TRBV2 and TRBJ1-4; D ambiguous. Germline V CDR1 and CDR2: SNHLY, FYNNEI. The CDR3 consists of 10 residues. Trimming took 1 base from V and 14 from J, leaving 5 bases between them. CDR3 loop: CASSEGRLFF. CDR3 DNA: TGTGCCAGCAGTGAAGGCCGGCTGTTTTTT.

About this clone: At the DNA level, this CDR3 is encoded by other sequences in the same sample as well. The chain is built from TRBV27 and TRBJ2-2; no firm D call. Trimming removed 4 bases at V and 5 bases at J, with 2 bases between. The CDR3 sequence is 11 residues long. CDR1 MNHEY and CDR2 SMNVEV come from the germline V gene (reference sequence). CDR3: CASSSTGELFF. The CDR3 DNA is TGTGCCAGCAGTTCGACCGGGGAGCTGTTTTTT.

The chain is built from TRBV28 and TRBJ2-7, with 8 bases lining up with TRBD1. Trimming removed 2 bases from V and 6 bases from J; junction bases left unmatched: 6. Germline CDR1 reads MDHEN; CDR2 reads SYDVKM. The CDR3 covers 14 residues. CDR3 DNA sequence: TGTGCCAGCAGTTTACAGGGGGCGGTAGGCGAGCAGTACTTC. This gives the protein CASSLQGAVGEQYF. The complete variable domain, with remaining parts taken from reference TRBV28 and TRBJ2-7, reads DVKVTQSSRYLVKRTGEKVFLECVQDMDHENMFWYRQDPGLGLRLIYFSYDVKMKEKGDIPEGYSVSREKKERFSLILESASTNQTSMYLCASSLQGAVGEQYFGPGTRLTVT.

Worth noting for this clone: The sample has other DNA sequences that encode this CDR3 too. This chain uses TRBV5-1 with TRBJ2-7, with D tentatively TRBD2 (6 bases). Germline V lookup: CDR1 SGHRS, CDR2 YFSETQ. V was clipped by 0 bases and J by 0 bases, with 7 bases between them. This CDR3 comprises 14 residues. CDR3 DNA sequence: TGCGCCAGCAGCTTGGTCGGGGGCTCCTACGAGCAGTACTTC. It yields the protein CASSLVGGSYEQYF.

The J gene is TRBJ2-1, the V gene TRBV11-2, with D maybe TRBD1 (5 bases). CDR3 length equals 14 residues. V was shortened by 4 bases and J by 6 bases, with 13 bases between the two germline ends. Germline lookup yields CDR1 SGHAT and CDR2 FQNNGV. CDR3 sequence (DNA): TGTGCCAGCAGCTCGAACAAGGGGCTCAATGAGCAGTTCTTC. Translated, it gives CASSSNKGLNEQFF.

This clone was counted between two and nine times. The chain recombines TRBV5-4 with TRBJ1-2, with TRBD1 identical over 8 bases. Germline V gives CDR1 SGHNT, CDR2 YYREEE (reference sequence). Trimming at V came to 3 bases and at J to 8 bases, leaving 9 bases not matched to a gene. The CDR3 runs to 14 residues. The CDR3 DNA follows: TGTGCCAGCAGCTCGGCTTCAGGGGGCCGGGGCTACACCTTC. Its protein product is CASSSASGGRGYTF.

The chain has TRBV11-2 and TRBJ2-7, with 9 bases identical to TRBD2. Germline values: CDR1 SGHAT, CDR2 FQNNGV. The CDR3 runs to 15 residues. V lost 5 bases to trimming and J lost 4 bases; unmatched junction nucleotides: 9. The CDR3 DNA reads TGTGCCAGCAGCCTTTACCGGACTAGCGAGTACGAGCAGTACTTC. It specifies CASSLYRTSEYEQYF.

The genes are TRBV9 and TRBJ1-4; TRBD1 might be the D (5 bases). This CDR3 is 15 amino acids long. V was clipped by 2 bases and J by 7 bases, with 15 bases between them. In germline, CDR1 is SGDLS, CDR2 YYNGEE. In DNA form, the CDR3 reads TGTGCCAGCAGCGTGGACCGGGCTAGGGGTGAAAAACTGTTTTTT. It is translated as CASSVDRARGEKLFF.

This chain links TRBV3-1 (or the pseudogene TRBV3-2) with TRBJ1-1; D call uncertain. The CDR3 has 14 amino acids. V lost 2 bases and J lost 4, with 11 bases in between. Germline V gene sequence: CDR1 LGHDT, CDR2 YNNKEL (reference sequence). CDR3 DNA: TGTGCCAGCAGCCAAAATTCGGGGAGCACTGAAGCTTTCTTT. Amino acid sequence: CASSQNSGSTEAFF.

This rearrangement joins TRBV29-1 to TRBJ2-3; 10 nucleotides align to TRBD2. The CDR3 runs to 12 residues. Germline lookup yields CDR1 SQVTM and CDR2 ANQGSEA. V shed 8 bases, J shed 6 bases, and the junction held 5 bases outside the gene matches. The CDR3 loop reads CSWSGGADTQYF. The CDR3 DNA reads as TGCAGCTGGAGCGGGGGGGCTGATACGCAGTATTTT.

This sequence joins TRBV24-1 and TRBJ2-1; the D gene is possibly TRBD1 (7 bases). CDR3 length: 13 residues. Germline-derived CDR1 and CDR2 are KGHDR and SFDVKD. V was clipped by 5 bases and J by 10 bases, with 14 bases between them. CDR3 region: CATSAVQGREQFF. CDR3 DNA sequence: TGTGCCACCAGTGCCGTACAGGGGAGGGAGCAGTTCTTC.

The V and J genes are TRBV24-1 and TRBJ1-1, with D perhaps matching TRBD1 (6 bases). Looked up from germline, CDR1 is KGHDR and CDR2 is SFDVKD. This CDR3 contains 16 residues. V was shortened by 0 bases and J by 4 bases, with 14 bases between the two germline ends. The CDR3 region has the DNA TGTGCCACCAGTGATTTGCAGGAACAGGGACGCACTGAAGCTTTCTTT. This gives the protein CATSDLQEQGRTEAFF.

The gene calls are TRBV29-1 and TRBJ1-1; 8 bases match TRBD1. Germline V gives CDR1 SQVTM, CDR2 ANQGSEA. The CDR3 has 15 residues. V shed 4 bases and J 4 bases; nucleotides not matched to a gene: 11. The CDR3 sequence: CSVVRTGRVGTEAFF. In DNA form, the CDR3 reads TGCAGCGTTGTCCGGACAGGGCGAGTTGGCACTGAAGCTTTCTTT.